This T cell receptor beta chain was retrieved from a study of shared clonotypes between healthy human individuals. Turning to the study itself: The donor group consisted of a couple of women and three men, aged 18 to 49. Study results and limitations: Among non-shared clonotypes, generation probabilities were lower than among those shared by all four donors.

In the source study's methods: From ImmunoSEQ came sequences covering only the junction and carrying no quality scores, so filtering differed. Measured with immunoSEQ multiplex PCR; TCRdb has only the in-frame clones, and not every one. The D gene and trimming were derived from the DNA, and the V and J assignments and clone size from that table. The sample consists of 2 million to 3 million clones, more than 85% of them appearing once. A word on this clone: Its antigen is undetermined.

Per the germline V gene, CDR1 is SGHTA and CDR2 is FQGNSA. This CDR3 has 16 amino acids. V lost 5 bases to trimming and J lost 0 bases, with 14 bases between them. This chain links TRBV7-2 with TRBJ1-3; the D is unclear. This TCR derives from a man younger than 35 in good health. Some clones in this sample may be carry-over from other donors' samples. Specimen: naive CD4+ T cells from PBMCs. Subset specified: CD45RA+ positively selected. CDR3 protein: CASSPYAGSSGNTIYF. The CDR3, as DNA: TGTGCCAGCAGCCCATATGCGGGAAGCTCTGGAAACACCATATATTTT.